The TCR beta chain described here comes from a study of cytomegalovirus exposure and HLA in healthy donors. In the study overall: A data release that came early held tens of millions of unique TCRs from HLA-typed donors. Study-wide results and caveats: Cytomegalovirus-associated TCR beta chains were listed, numbering around 150.

The CDR3 loop spans 13 amino acids. V lost 2 bases and J lost 4, with 7 bases in between. Germline CDR1 and CDR2: SGHDT and YYEEEE. As to this clone: The antigen is unknown.

PCR employed 60 Vbeta and 13 Jbeta primers. Using immunoSEQ multiplex PCR, the repertoire was profiled, and TCRdb retains in-frame clones only, with some absent. This repertoire shows some 190,000 clones, over 65% found once; its top ten account for about 3%. This sequence originates from a man aged 35-49 years in good health and CMV-seropositive. Sequenced material: PBMCs. The rearrangement uses TRBV5-6 and TRBJ2-1; the D gene is possibly TRBD1 (6 bases). CDR3 residues: CASSFGQYNEQFF. In nucleotides, the CDR3 is TGTGCCAGCAGCTTCGGACAGTACAATGAGCAGTTCTTC.